This T cell receptor beta chain was retrieved from a study of T cells in Graves' hyperthyroidism and ophthalmopathy (dated by TCRdb to 2018 to 2020). Looking at the study overall: To identify TCR V-J signatures that set the groups apart, the researchers used a discovery cohort of 90 to 100 patients, made up of roughly 40 with Graves' ophthalmopathy and 57 with stable Graves' hyperthyroidism. Prospective prediction of ophthalmopathy was tested in an independent validation cohort of under 20 hyperthyroidism patients and 17 patients who later progressed to ophthalmopathy. The paper reports TCR Vbeta CDR3 sequencing of some 140 peripheral blood samples: 40 to 45 ophthalmopathy, under 80 hyperthyroidism and approximately 17 progressor patients. Following sampling, methimazole starting at 30 mg daily was given to hyperthyroidism patients, and high-dose intravenous methylprednisolone was given to ophthalmopathy patients. Thyroid tissue and blood T-cell repertoires from roughly six Graves' hyperthyroidism patients were also compared in the study. For training and testing, the 100 patients in the discovery cohort were randomly divided in a 7:3 ratio.

Taken from cysteine to phenylalanine, the CDR3 has 16 residues. The sequence is cut down to CDR3 DNA, 48 bases in frame from base 1. From the germline V gene (reference sequence), CDR1 is SEHNR and CDR2 is FQNEAQ. The trim is 4 bases for V and 3 bases for J, with a gap of 18 bases between the germline ends. Stable Graves' hyperthyroidism was defined as the absence of progression to ophthalmopathy over 18 months of follow-up. Hyperthyroidism patients were aged 18 to 65 years and newly diagnosed, with disease duration of less than 2 months. Any patient with an uncontrolled infection, another autoimmune disease, pregnancy or lactation was excluded. Clinical symptoms, serum thyroxine and TRAb, thyroid ultrasound, and orbital computed tomography formed the basis for the diagnoses. Total RNA was extracted with Trizol reagent, and quality was checked on an Agilent 2100 Bioanalyzer. The TCR beta CDR3 regions were amplified from RNA transcripts. A first-round RT-PCR of the TCR CDR3 used the HTBI primer set with the Qiagen OneStep RT-PCR kit. Libraries were constructed in a second round of multiplex PCR, after which size selection and purification were carried out. The libraries were sequenced on an Illumina HiSeq2000 using paired-end 100 bp reads. In the original analysis: Raw data were processed with SOAPnuke, discarding reads with adapters, uncalled bases, mean Phred below 15, or no exact constant-primer or identifier match. COPE v1.2.5 was used to merge high-quality paired reads, and clonotypes were defined as unique nucleotide sequences. MiTCR v1.1 was used to align clonotypes to the IMGT TRBV, TRBD and TRBJ reference segments. Only V-J combinations with frequency above 0.0001, covering about 99% of repertoires, were analysed. A TCS score was defined as the ratio between F50 (clonal expansion) and ExV (chaos), using BLOSUM62-based TCRdist between CDR3 peptides within each V-J. Welch's t-statistics and random forest reduced around 550 V-J features to about 13, which were used in a naive Bayes classifier (R e1071). The public reads were reprocessed in TCRdb via fastp at Q25 and MiXCR, keeping in-frame beta chains. Rows matching on CDR3 protein sequence are summarized as one entry with the most common DNA and genes. The V and J calls follow TCRdb's processing rather than the paper's. The sample table records approximately 560,000 distinct CDR3 sequences; roughly 46% of these occur just once. In total, the top ten clones hold 8.2% of the sample.

Results and caveats for the whole study, not just this receptor: A model built on a 13 V-J signature distinguished ophthalmopathy from stable hyperthyroidism, reaching about 88% sensitivity and around 82% specificity in cross-validation and 80%/75% in testing. In validation, the model predicted progression to ophthalmopathy a median of around six months before onset, with about 71% sensitivity and 72.22% specificity. Most expanded thyroid clonotypes (frequency above 0.001) were also detected in blood, a finding suggesting that blood repertoires may reflect thyroid immune responses. Sample size was not statistically predetermined, and investigators were not blinded to group allocation.

This clonotype occurred many times. Its antigen is still unknown. Per-nucleotide qualities are absent, and no much larger clonotype sits a single base away. In this chain, TRBV7-9 is recombined with TRBJ1-2; a tentative D call is TRBD1 (5 bases match). Sequencing was performed on peripheral blood or thyroid tissue (not recorded which). The clonotype originates from a woman under 30 with Graves' hyperthyroidism. Donor details come from another sample of the same person, matched by shared clones. This receptor carries the CDR3 CASSSLDTGRYYGYTF. Read as DNA, the sequence is TGTGCCAGCAGCTCCCTCGATACGGGACGTTACTATGGCTACACCTTC.